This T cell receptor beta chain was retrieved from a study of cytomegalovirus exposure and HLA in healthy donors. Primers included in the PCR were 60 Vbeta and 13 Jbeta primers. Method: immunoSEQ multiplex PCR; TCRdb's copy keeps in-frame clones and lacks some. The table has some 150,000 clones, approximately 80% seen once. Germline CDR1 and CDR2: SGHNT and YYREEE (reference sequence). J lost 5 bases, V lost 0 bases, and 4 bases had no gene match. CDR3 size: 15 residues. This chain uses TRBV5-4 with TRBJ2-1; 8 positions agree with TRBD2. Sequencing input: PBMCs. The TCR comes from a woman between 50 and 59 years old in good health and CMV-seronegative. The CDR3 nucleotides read TGTGCCAGCAGCTTGGAACTAGCGGCCAACAATGAGCAGTTCTTC. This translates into CASSLELAANNEQFF.